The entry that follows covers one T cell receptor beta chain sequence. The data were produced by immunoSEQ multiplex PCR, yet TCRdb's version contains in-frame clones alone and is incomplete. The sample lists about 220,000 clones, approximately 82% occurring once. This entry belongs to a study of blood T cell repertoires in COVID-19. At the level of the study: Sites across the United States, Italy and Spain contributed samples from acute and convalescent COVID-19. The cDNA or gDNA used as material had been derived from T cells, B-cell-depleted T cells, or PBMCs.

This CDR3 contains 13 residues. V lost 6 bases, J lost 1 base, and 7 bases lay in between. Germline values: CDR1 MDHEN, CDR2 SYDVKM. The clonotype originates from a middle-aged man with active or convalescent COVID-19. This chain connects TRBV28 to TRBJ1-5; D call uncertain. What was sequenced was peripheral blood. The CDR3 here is CASRPTSNQPQHF. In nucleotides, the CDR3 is TGTGCCAGCAGACCCACAAGCAATCAGCCCCAGCATTTT.